One sample yielded the 23 T cell receptor beta chains listed below, sequenced in a study of T cells in localized non-small cell lung cancer (dated by TCRdb to the early 2020s). To prepare the library, the immunoSEQ multiplex PCR assay was applied. TCRdb stores this immuneACCESS table with in-frame sequences only. Part of the clones is absent; in the studies checked, under half of the shortfall reflects unresolved V genes, and no reason is known for the rest. The sample data list 24,000 or so clones, and approximately 90% of these were observed just once. 6.9% of the sample rests with the top ten. Here the sequenced sample was peripheral blood, taken before any cancer treatment. The receptors originated from a woman aged 35-75 years with stage I lung adenocarcinoma.

The V and J genes are TRBV11-3 and TRBJ2-1; D gene uncertain. Germline CDR1 SGHNT, CDR2 YENEEA. This CDR3 spans 14 amino acids. Between the trimmed V and J ends, which lost 3 bases and 12 bases, there was a span of 18 bases. CDR3 sequence reads: CASSFSGPQVSQFF. The CDR3, as DNA: TGTGCCAGCAGCTTTAGTGGCCCGCAGGTTTCGCAGTTCTTC.

V and J are TRBV7-9 and TRBJ1-2; D call uncertain. There are 16 residues in the CDR3. CDR1 is SEHNR and CDR2 is FQNEAQ in the germline V gene (reference sequence). V lost 3 bases and J lost 8, with 22 bases in between. DNA for the CDR3: TGTGCCAGCAGCTTGCATTCCTCTCTCCCGAGTCAGGGCTACACCTTC. Translation: CASSLHSSLPSQGYTF.

The rearrangement links TRBV4-3 to TRBJ2-7; no reliable D call. Germline lookup yields CDR1 LGHNA and CDR2 YSLEER. The CDR3 spans 15 residues. The germline V and J ends were trimmed by 1 base and 2 bases, with 12 bases remaining between them. CDR3 nucleotides: TGCGCCAGCAGCCAAGCGTACCGGCCAGCCTACGAGCAGTACTTC. This translates into CASSQAYRPAYEQYF.

The J gene is TRBJ1-5, the V gene TRBV10-3; TRBD1 is a possible D gene (6 bases). Germline assignment: CDR1 ENHRY and CDR2 SYGVKD. The CDR3 sequence is 14 residues long. The ends were cut back, 2 bases at V and 4 bases at J, with 9 bases in the middle. The CDR3 here is CAISEIGGNQPQHF. CDR3 nucleotides: TGTGCCATCAGTGAGATAGGGGGAAATCAGCCCCAGCATTTT.

V gene TRBV10-3 combines with J gene TRBJ1-1, with 10 bases that match TRBD1. Germline V lookup: CDR1 ENHRY, CDR2 SYGVKD. CDR3 size: 13 residues. V gave up 11 bases and J gave up 5 bases; unmatched junction bases: 8. The chain's CDR3 is CASATGGETEAFF. The DNA of the CDR3 is TGTGCCTCCGCGACAGGGGGCGAAACTGAAGCTTTCTTT.

The V call is TRBV5-1, the J call TRBJ2-2; D gene unclear. This CDR3 has 15 residues. Germline-derived CDR1 and CDR2 are SGHRS and YFSETQ. Trimming removed 5 bases at V and 4 bases at J, with 15 bases between. This CDR3 is CASRASLGGTGELFF. The CDR3 DNA reads as TGCGCCAGCAGGGCGAGTTTGGGCGGCACCGGGGAGCTGTTTTTT.

The genes are TRBV30 and TRBJ2-2, with a possible D match to TRBD2 (5 bases). This CDR3 has 15 residues. Trimming took off 2 bases at V and 3 bases at J, with 13 bases between the two ends. CDR1 is GTSNPN, CDR2 SVGIG, per germline (reference sequence). CDR3 sequence reads: CAWSRRQVDTGELFF. CDR3 nucleotide sequence: TGTGCCTGGAGTCGGAGGCAGGTCGACACCGGGGAGCTGTTTTTT.

Only one count was recorded for this clone. The J gene is TRBJ2-7, the V gene TRBV30; perhaps D is TRBD1 or TRBD2 (5 bases each). Germline CDR1 GTSNPN, CDR2 SVGIG (reference sequence). Trimming shortened V by 8 bases and J by 0 bases, and 14 bases separated the two germline ends. The CDR3 runs to 13 residues. The CDR3 DNA follows: TGTGCCCGCGAAAGGGACGGCTCCTACGAGCAGTACTTC. Translated: CARERDGSYEQYF.

V is TRBV9 and J is TRBJ1-3; D gene ambiguous. The CDR3 loop spans 14 amino acids. Trimming took 1 base from V and 1 from J, leaving 6 bases between them. Germline CDR1 reads SGDLS; CDR2 reads YYNGEE. The CDR3: CASSVRSSGNTIYF. The CDR3 DNA is TGTGCCAGCAGCGTAAGGAGTTCTGGAAACACCATATATTTT.

CDR3 sequence: CASSLISGTSRSDTQYF. CDR3 nucleotides: TGTGCCAGCAGTTTAATCTCCGGGACTAGCAGATCAGATACGCAGTATTTT. The chain links TRBV7-2 to TRBJ2-3; 9 nucleotides agree with TRBD2. Germline trimming cut 6 bases from V and 4 bases from J; bases unmatched to any gene: 14. The germline V gene encodes CDR1 SGHTA and CDR2 FQGNSA. The CDR3 runs 17 residues.

The rearrangement links TRBV6-6 to TRBJ2-7; weak D call: TRBD2 (6 bases). The CDR3 is 15 residues long. V lost 5 bases, J lost 0 bases, and 14 bases lay in between. CDR1 MNHNY and CDR2 SVGAGI come from the germline V gene (reference sequence). The DNA for the CDR3 is TGTGCCAGCAGTCGGAAGACTAGGAGCTCCTACGAGCAGTACTTC. It encodes CASSRKTRSSYEQYF.

This clone has only one observation. The chain combines TRBV20-1 with TRBJ2-3; D is ambiguous. Deletions cut 3 bases from V and 6 bases from J, with 4 bases between. Germline V gene data show CDR1 as DFQATT and CDR2 as SNEGSKA (reference sequence). This CDR3 has 10 amino acids. CDR3 in amino acids: CSASKDTQYF. The CDR3 nucleotides read TGCAGTGCTAGCAAGGATACGCAGTATTTT.

V gene TRBV15 combines with J gene TRBJ2-1; tentative D call: TRBD2 (5 bases). The CDR3 sequence is 16 residues long. Trimming removed 0 bases from V and 5 bases from J, with 14 bases in between. CDR1 and CDR2 from the germline V gene are LNHNV and YYDKDF (reference sequence). In DNA, the CDR3 is TGTGCCACCAGCAGAGATGAGGGTCCGCTCCACAATGAGCAGTTCTTC. Its translation: CATSRDEGPLHNEQFF. Drawing the rest from reference TRBV15 and TRBJ2-1, the complete variable domain is DAMVIQNPRYQVTQFGKPVTLSCSQTLNHNVMYWYQQKSSQAPKLLFHYYDKDFNNEADTPDNFQSRRPNTSFCFLDIRSPGLGDTAMYLCATSRDEGPLHNEQFFGPGTRLTVL.

J is TRBJ1-5 and V is TRBV5-6; no clear D. Trimming removed 0 bases from V and 4 bases from J, with 8 bases in between. Germline CDR1 SGHDT, CDR2 YYEEEE. The CDR3 spans 14 residues. The CDR3 DNA is TGTGCCAGCAGCTTGGGGTTGGGAAATCAGCCCCAGCATTTT. Protein sequence: CASSLGLGNQPQHF.

This clone showed up just a few times. This chain uses TRBV27 with TRBJ2-7; possible D gene TRBD1, 6 bases. This CDR3 is built from 15 residues. Germline lookup yields CDR1 MNHEY and CDR2 SMNVEV (reference sequence). Between the trimmed V and J ends, which lost 4 bases and 0 bases, there was a span of 13 bases. In DNA form, the CDR3 reads TGTGCCAGCAGTTCTCCAGGGGTCAGCTCCTACGAGCAGTACTTC. Translated, it gives CASSSPGVSSYEQYF.

The gene calls are TRBV5-1 and TRBJ1-2; maybe TRBD1 (5 bases). In germline, CDR1 is SGHRS, CDR2 YFSETQ. The CDR3 totals 15 residues. Deletions cut 4 bases from V and 4 bases from J, with 17 bases between. The CDR3: CASSTGGSSGYGYTF. The CDR3 coding sequence is TGCGCCAGCAGCACCGGGGGGTCGAGCGGCTATGGCTACACCTTC. Complete variable domain (other parts from reference TRBV5-1 and TRBJ1-2): KAGVTQTPRYLIKTRGQQVTLSCSPISGHRSVSWYQQTPGQGLQFLFEYFSETQRNKGNFPGRFSGRQFSNSRSEMNVSTLELGDSALYLCASSTGGSSGYGYTFGSGTRLTVV.

The chain employs TRBV7-8 and TRBJ1-1; the D is unclear. The CDR3 has 12 amino acids. Germline V CDR1 and CDR2: SGHVS, FQNEAQ. Trimming pared 0 bases from V and 7 bases from J, leaving 6 bases between. CDR3 residues: CASSLAYSEAFF. The CDR3 bases are TGTGCCAGCAGCTTAGCTTACAGTGAAGCTTTCTTT.

V gene TRBV6-5 combines with J gene TRBJ2-7; D is unclear. The germline V gene has CDR1 MNHEY and CDR2 SVGAGI. V gave up 3 bases and J gave up 5 bases, with 14 bases separating them. The CDR3 covers 14 residues. CDR3 residues: CASSYSIAADEQYF. In DNA, the CDR3 is TGTGCCAGCAGTTATAGTATTGCAGCAGACGAGCAGTACTTC.

The chain links TRBV30 to TRBJ1-1; D remains unclear. Trimming cost V 0 bases and J 8 bases, with 7 bases left between them. The CDR3 runs 11 residues. CDR1 and CDR2 (germline): GTSNPN, SVGIG (reference sequence). Here the CDR3 DNA reads TGTGCCTGGAGTGTACTTCAGGAAGCTTTCTTT. This translates into CAWSVLQEAFF.

The V and J genes are TRBV18 and TRBJ2-5; 8 nucleotides match TRBD2. The CDR3 consists of 15 residues. Trimming took 1 base from V and 4 from J; bases not matched to a gene: 5. Looked up from germline, CDR1 is KGHSH and CDR2 is LQKENI. CDR3 bases: TGTGCCAGCTCACCACAAATAAGCGGGGGAGAGACCCAGTACTTC. The encoded protein is CASSPQISGGETQYF. Combining the CDR3 with reference TRBV18 and TRBJ2-5 gives the whole variable domain NAGVMQNPRHLVRRRGQEARLRCSPMKGHSHVYWYRQLPEEGLKFMVYLQKENIIDESGMPKERFSAEFPKEGPSILRIQQVVRGDSAAYFCASSPQISGGETQYFGPGTRLLVL.

This rearrangement joins TRBV7-2 to TRBJ1-5; D not certain. The CDR3 spans 15 residues. Germline CDR1 is SGHTA and CDR2 is FQGNSA. V lost 1 base to trimming and J lost 5 bases, with 12 bases between them. This CDR3 is CASSLDGKTHQPQHF. The CDR3 DNA is TGTGCCAGCAGCTTAGACGGTAAAACTCATCAGCCCCAGCATTTT. Using reference TRBV7-2 and TRBJ1-5 for the parts outside the CDR3, the full variable domain is GAGVSQSPSNKVTEKGKDVELRCDPISGHTALYWYRQSLGQGLEFLIYFQGNSAPDKSGLPSDRFSAERTGGSVSTLTIQRTQQEDSAVYLCASSLDGKTHQPQHFGDGTRLSIL.

The CDR3 DNA reads as TGTGCCAGCAGTTCCGGGGCCGTTGGATTTATGAACACTGAAGCTTTCTTT. The encoded protein is CASSSGAVGFMNTEAFF. The chain employs TRBV27 and TRBJ1-1; D is possibly TRBD1 (5 bases). Per germline, CDR1 MNHEY and CDR2 SMNVEV (reference sequence). The V end lost 4 bases, the J end lost 0 bases, and 18 bases lay between the germline ends. This CDR3 contains 17 residues.

CDR3 in DNA: TGTGCCAGCAGTTCCCCCTGGGAGGAGACTAACTATGGCTACACCTTC. The encoded protein is CASSSPWEETNYGYTF. The chain uses TRBV28 and TRBJ1-2; the D is unclear. V was shortened by 4 bases and J by 0 bases, with 15 bases between the two germline ends. CDR1 MDHEN and CDR2 SYDVKM come from the germline V gene. The CDR3 extends over 16 amino acids.